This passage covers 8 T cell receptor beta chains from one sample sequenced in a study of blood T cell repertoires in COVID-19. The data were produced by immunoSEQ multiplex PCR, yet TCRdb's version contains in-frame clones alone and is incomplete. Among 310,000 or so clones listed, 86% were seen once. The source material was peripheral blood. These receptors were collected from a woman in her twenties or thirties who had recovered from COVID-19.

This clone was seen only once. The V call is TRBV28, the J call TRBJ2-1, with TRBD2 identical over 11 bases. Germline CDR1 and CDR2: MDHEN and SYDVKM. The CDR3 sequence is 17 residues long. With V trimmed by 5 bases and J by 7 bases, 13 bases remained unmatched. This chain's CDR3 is CASSTPLAGGPVNEQFF. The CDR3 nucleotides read TGTGCCAGCAGTACCCCTTTAGCGGGAGGGCCGGTAAATGAGCAGTTCTTC.

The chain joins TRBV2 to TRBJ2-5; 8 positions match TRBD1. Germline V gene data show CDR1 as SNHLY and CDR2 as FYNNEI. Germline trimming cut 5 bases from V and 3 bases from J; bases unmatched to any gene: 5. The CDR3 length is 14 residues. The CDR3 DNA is TGTGCCAGCAGTTCAGACAGGGGCAAAGAGACCCAGTACTTC. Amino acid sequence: CASSSDRGKETQYF.

CDR3 sequence: CASSLGQANSYEQYF. DNA of the CDR3: TGCGCCAGCAGCTTGGGACAGGCGAATTCCTACGAGCAGTACTTC. The chain recombines TRBV5-1 with TRBJ2-7; perhaps TRBD1 as D (6 bases). Deletions cut 0 bases from V and 1 base from J, with 11 bases between. CDR3 length: 15 amino acids. CDR1 SGHRS and CDR2 YFSETQ come from the germline V gene.

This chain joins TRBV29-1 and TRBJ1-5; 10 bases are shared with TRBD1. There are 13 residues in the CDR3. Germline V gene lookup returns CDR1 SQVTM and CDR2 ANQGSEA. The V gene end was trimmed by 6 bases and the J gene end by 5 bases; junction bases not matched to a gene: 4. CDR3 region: CSVATGGYQPQHF. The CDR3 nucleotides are TGCAGCGTAGCGACAGGGGGCTATCAGCCCCAGCATTTT. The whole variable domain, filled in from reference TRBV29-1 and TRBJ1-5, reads SAVISQKPSRDICQRGTSLTIQCQVDSQVTMMFWYRQQPGQSLTLIATANQGSEATYESGFVIDKFPISRPNLTFSTLTVSNMSPEDSSIYLCSVATGGYQPQHFGDGTRLSIL.

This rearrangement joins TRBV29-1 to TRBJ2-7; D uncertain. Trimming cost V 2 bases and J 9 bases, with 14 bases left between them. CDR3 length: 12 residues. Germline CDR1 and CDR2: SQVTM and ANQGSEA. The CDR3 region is CSVEQQYYGQYF. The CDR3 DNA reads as TGCAGCGTTGAACAACAGTATTATGGGCAGTACTTC.

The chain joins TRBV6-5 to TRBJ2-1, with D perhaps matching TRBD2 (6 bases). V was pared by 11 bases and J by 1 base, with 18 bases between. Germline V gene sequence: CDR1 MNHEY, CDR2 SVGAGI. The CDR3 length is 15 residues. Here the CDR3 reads CAQSLGLASYNEQFF. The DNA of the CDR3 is TGTGCCCAATCTTTGGGCCTAGCGTCCTACAATGAGCAGTTCTTC.

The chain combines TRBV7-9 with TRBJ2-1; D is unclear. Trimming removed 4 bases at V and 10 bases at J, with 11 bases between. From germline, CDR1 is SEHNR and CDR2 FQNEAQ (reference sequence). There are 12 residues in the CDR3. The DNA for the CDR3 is TGTGCCAGCAGCTCCCTAAGAGGCGAGCAGTTCTTC. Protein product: CASSSLRGEQFF.

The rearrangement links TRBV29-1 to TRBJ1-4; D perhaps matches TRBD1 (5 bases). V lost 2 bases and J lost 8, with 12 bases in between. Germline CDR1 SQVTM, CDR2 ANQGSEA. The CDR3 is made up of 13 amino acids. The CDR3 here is CSVESRVREKLFF. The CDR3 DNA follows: TGCAGCGTTGAATCCAGGGTCCGGGAAAAACTGTTTTTT.